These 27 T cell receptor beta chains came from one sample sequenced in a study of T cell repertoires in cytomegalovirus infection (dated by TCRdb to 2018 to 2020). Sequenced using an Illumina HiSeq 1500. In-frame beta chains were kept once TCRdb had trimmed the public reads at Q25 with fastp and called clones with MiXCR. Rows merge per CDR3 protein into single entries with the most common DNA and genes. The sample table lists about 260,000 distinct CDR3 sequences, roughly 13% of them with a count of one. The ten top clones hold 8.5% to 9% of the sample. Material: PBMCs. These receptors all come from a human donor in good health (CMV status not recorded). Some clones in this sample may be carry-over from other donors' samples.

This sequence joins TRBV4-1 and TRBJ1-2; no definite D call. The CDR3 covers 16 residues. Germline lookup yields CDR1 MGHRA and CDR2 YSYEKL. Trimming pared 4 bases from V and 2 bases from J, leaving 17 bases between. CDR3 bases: TGCGCCAGCAGCCCGTTAATAGTATCTGGGAACTATGGCTACACCTTC. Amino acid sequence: CASSPLIVSGNYGYTF.

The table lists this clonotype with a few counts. CDR3 sequence (DNA): TGTGCCAGCAGTTATCGGAAGGGGCACTATGGCTACACCTTC. It codes for CASSYRKGHYGYTF. This chain uses TRBV28 with TRBJ1-2; D may be TRBD1 (5 bases). Germline values: CDR1 MDHEN, CDR2 SYDVKM. CDR3 length equals 14 residues. V was trimmed by 4 bases and J by 3 bases, leaving 12 bases between them.

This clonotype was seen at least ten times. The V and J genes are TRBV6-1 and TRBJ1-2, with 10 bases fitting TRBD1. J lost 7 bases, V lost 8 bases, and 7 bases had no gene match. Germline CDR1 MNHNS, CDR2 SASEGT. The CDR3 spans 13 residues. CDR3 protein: CASSWGDRGGYTF. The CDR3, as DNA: TGTGCCAGCTCCTGGGGGGACAGGGGTGGCTACACCTTC.

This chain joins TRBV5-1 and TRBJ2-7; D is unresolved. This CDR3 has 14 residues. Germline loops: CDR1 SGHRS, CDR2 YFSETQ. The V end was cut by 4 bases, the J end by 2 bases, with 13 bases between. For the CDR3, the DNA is TGCGCCAGCAGCGCCCCCGGTGCTGCCTACGAGCAGTACTTC. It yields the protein CASSAPGAAYEQYF.

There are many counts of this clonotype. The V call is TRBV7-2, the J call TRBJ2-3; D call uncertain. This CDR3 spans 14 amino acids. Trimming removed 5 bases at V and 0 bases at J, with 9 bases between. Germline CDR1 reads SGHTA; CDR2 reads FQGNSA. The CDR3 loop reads CASSASSSTDTQYF. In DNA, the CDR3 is TGTGCCAGCAGCGCCAGCTCTAGCACAGATACGCAGTATTTT.

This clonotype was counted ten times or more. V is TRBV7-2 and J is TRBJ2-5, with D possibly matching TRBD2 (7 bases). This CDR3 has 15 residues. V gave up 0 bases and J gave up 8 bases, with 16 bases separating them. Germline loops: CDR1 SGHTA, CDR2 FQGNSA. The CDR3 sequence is CASSLAGGPPGTQYF. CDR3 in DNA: TGTGCCAGCAGCTTAGCGGGGGGGCCCCCGGGTACCCAGTACTTC.

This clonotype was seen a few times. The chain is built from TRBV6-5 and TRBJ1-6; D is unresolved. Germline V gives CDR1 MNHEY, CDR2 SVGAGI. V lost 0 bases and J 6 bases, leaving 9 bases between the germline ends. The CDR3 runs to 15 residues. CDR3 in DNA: TGTGCCAGCAGTTACTCGAGGAGGCCTAATTCACCCCTCCACTTT. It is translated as CASSYSRRPNSPLHF.

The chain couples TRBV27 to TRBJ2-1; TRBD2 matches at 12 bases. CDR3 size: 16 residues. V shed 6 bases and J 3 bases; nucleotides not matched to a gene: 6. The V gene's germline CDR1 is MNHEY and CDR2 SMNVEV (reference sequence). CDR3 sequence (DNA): TGTGCCAGCAGGAATTTACTAGCGGGAGGCTACAATGAGCAGTTCTTC. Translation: CASRNLLAGGYNEQFF.

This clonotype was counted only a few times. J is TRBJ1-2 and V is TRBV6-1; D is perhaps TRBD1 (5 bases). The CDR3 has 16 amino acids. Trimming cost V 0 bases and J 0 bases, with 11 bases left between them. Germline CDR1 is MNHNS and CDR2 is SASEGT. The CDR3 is CASSEALGVANYGYTF. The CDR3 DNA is TGTGCCAGCAGTGAAGCGCTGGGGGTAGCTAACTATGGCTACACCTTC.

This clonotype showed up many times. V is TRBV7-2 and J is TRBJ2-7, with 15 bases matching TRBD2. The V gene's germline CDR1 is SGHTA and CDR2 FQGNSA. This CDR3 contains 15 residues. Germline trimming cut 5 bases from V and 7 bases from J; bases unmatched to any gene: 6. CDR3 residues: CASSPGLAGGGEQYF. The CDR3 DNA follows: TGTGCCAGCAGCCCCGGACTAGCGGGAGGGGGTGAGCAGTACTTC.

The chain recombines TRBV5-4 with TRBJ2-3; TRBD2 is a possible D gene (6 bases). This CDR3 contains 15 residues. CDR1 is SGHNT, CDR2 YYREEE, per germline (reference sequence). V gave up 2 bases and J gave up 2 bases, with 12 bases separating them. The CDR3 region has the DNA TGTGCCAGCAGCTTTCTTGGACTATACACAGATACGCAGTATTTT. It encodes CASSFLGLYTDTQYF.

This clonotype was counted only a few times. CDR3 in DNA: TGTGCCAGCAGCCAACTGACTAGCGGGAGCCTAGGTGAGCAGTTCTTC. It translates to CASSQLTSGSLGEQFF. This rearrangement joins TRBV4-2 to TRBJ2-1, with 12 positions matching TRBD2. Trimming cost V 2 bases and J 9 bases; bases outside gene matches: 8. This CDR3 region has 16 residues. CDR1 and CDR2 from the germline V gene are LGHNA and YNFKEQ.

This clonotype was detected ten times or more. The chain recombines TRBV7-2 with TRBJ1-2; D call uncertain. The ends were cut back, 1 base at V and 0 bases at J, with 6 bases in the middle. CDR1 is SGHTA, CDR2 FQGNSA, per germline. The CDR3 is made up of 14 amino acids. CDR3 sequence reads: CASSLEFSNYGYTF. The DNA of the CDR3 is TGTGCCAGCAGCTTAGAATTTTCTAACTATGGCTACACCTTC.

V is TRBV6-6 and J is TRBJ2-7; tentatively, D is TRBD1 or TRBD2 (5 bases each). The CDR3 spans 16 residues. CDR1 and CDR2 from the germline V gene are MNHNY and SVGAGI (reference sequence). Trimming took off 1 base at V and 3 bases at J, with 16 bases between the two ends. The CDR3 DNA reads TGTGCCAGCAGTTACTTGGGACCGAGCCCCTACTACGAGCAGTACTTC. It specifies CASSYLGPSPYYEQYF.

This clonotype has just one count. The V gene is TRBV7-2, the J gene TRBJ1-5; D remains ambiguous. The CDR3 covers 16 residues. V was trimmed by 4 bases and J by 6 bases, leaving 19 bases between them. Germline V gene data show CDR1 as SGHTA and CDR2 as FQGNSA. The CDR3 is CASSYSQPARPQPQHF. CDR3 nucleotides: TGTGCCAGCAGCTATTCCCAGCCGGCCCGTCCTCAGCCCCAGCATTTT. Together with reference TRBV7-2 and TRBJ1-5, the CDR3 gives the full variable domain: GAGVSQSPSNKVTEKGKDVELRCDPISGHTALYWYRQSLGQGLEFLIYFQGNSAPDKSGLPSDRFSAERTGGSVSTLTIQRTQQEDSAVYLCASSYSQPARPQPQHFGDGTRLSIL.

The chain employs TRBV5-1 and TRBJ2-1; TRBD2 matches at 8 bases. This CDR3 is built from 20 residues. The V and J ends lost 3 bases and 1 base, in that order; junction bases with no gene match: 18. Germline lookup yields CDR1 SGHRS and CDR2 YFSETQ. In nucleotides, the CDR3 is TGCGCCAGCAGCTCCTACCCGACAGGCTCCCGGGGGGGGTCCTACAATGAGCAGTTCTTC. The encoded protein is CASSSYPTGSRGGSYNEQFF.

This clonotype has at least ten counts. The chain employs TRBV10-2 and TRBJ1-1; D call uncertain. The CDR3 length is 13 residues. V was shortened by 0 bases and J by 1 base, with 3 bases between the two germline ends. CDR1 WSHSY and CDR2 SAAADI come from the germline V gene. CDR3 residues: CASSESRNTEAFF. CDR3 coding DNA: TGCGCCAGCAGTGAGTCGCGGAACACTGAAGCTTTCTTT.

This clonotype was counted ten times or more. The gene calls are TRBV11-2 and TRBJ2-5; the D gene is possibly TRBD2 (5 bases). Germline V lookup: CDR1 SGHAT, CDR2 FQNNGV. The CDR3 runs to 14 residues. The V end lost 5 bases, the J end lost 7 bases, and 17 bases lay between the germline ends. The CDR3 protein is CASSPGVDPGTQYF. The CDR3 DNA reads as TGTGCCAGCAGCCCCGGGGTAGATCCCGGGACCCAGTACTTC.

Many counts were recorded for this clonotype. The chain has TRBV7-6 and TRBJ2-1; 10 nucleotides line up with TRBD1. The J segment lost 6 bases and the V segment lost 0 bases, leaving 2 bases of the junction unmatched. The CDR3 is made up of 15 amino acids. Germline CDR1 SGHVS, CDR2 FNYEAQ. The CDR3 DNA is TGTGCCAGCAGCTTAGCCGGGACAGGGGTCAATGAGCAGTTCTTC. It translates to CASSLAGTGVNEQFF.

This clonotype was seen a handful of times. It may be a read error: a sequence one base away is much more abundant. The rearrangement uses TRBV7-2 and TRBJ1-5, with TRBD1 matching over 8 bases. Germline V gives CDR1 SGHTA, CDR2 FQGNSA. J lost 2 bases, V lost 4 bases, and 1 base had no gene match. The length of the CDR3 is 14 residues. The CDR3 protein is CASSSQGGNQPQHF. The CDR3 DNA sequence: TGTGCCAGCAGCTCACAGGGGGGCAATCAGCCCCAGCATTTT.

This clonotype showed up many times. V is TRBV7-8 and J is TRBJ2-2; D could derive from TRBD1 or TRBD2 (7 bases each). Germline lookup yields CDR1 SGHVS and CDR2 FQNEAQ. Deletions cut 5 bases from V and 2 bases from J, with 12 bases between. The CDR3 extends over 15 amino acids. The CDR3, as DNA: TGTGCCAGCAGCCAGGGGGGGACTAACACCGGGGAGCTGTTTTTT. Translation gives CASSQGGTNTGELFF.

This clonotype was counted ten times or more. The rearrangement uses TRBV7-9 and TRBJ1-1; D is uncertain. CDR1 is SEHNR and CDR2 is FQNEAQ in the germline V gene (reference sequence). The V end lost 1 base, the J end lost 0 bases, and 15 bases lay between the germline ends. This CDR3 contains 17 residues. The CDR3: CASSLGISFSMNTEAFF. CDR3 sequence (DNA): TGTGCCAGCAGCTTAGGAATTTCGTTTTCTATGAACACTGAAGCTTTCTTT.

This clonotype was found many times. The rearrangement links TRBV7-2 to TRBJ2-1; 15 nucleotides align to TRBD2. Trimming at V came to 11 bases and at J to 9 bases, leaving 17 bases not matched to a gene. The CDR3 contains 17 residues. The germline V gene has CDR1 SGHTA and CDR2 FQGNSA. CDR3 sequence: CAGNGGTSGRIGGEQFF. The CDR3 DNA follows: TGTGCCGGAAACGGGGGGACTAGCGGGAGGATCGGGGGTGAGCAGTTCTTC. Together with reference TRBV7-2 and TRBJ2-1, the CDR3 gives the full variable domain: GAGVSQSPSNKVTEKGKDVELRCDPISGHTALYWYRQSLGQGLEFLIYFQGNSAPDKSGLPSDRFSAERTGGSVSTLTIQRTQQEDSAVYLCAGNGGTSGRIGGEQFFGPGTRLTVL.

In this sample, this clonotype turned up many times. CDR3 DNA: TGTGCCAGCAGCCAAAATGACCCCTACGAGCAGTACTTC. Translated, it gives CASSQNDPYEQYF. V and J are TRBV4-2 and TRBJ2-7; D uncertain. V lost 2 bases and J lost 2, with 7 bases in between. Germline CDR1 and CDR2: LGHNA and YNFKEQ. The CDR3 contains 13 residues.

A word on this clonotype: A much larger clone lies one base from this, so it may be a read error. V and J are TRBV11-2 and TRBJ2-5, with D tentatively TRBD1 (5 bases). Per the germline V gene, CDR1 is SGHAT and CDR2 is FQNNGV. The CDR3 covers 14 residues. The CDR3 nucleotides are TGTGCCGGCAGCTTAAGGGGCGGCCAAGAGACCCAGTACTTC. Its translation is CAGSLRGGQETQYF. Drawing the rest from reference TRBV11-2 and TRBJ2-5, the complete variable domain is EAGVAQSPRYKIIEKRQSVAFWCNPISGHATLYWYQQILGQGPKLLIQFQNNGVVDDSQLPKDRFSAERLKGVDSTLKIQPAKLEDSAVYLCAGSLRGGQETQYFGPGTRLLVL.

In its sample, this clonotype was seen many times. This CDR3 reads CASSRGDRGETGPQHF. In nucleotides, the CDR3 is TGTGCCAGCAGCAGAGGCGACAGGGGCGAGACGGGGCCCCAGCATTTT. The rearrangement joins TRBV7-9 to TRBJ1-5, with 8 bases lining up with TRBD1. The CDR3 sequence is 16 residues long. V trimming: 5 bases; J trimming: 9 bases; junction bases outside the gene matches: 15. Per germline, CDR1 SEHNR and CDR2 FQNEAQ (reference sequence).

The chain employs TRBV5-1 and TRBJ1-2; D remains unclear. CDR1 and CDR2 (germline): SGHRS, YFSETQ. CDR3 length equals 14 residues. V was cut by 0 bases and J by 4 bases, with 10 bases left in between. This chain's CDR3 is CASSLAFTSYGYTF. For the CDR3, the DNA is TGCGCCAGCAGCTTGGCCTTCACCTCCTATGGCTACACCTTC.